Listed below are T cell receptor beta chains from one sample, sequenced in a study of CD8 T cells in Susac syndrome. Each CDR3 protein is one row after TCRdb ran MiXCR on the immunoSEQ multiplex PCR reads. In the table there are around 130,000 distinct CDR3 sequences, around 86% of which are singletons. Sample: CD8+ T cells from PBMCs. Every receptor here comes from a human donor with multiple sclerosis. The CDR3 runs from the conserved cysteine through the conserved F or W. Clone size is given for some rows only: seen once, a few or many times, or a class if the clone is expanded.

CASSTGPVGNEQFF,TRBJ2-1,NA,TRBV28
CASSLTGLNSPLHF,TRBJ1-6,few,TRBV12-3/TRBV12-4
CASSRGQRALGEQYF,TRBJ2-7,NA,TRBV19
CASSPGLAGTTSYNEQFF,TRBJ2-1,NA,TRBV7-9
CASSWTGQEAFF,TRBJ1-1,NA,TRBV5-1
CASSRDTQWNTGELFF,TRBJ2-2,NA,TRBV5-1
CASSPNRLDTGELFF,TRBJ2-2,NA,TRBV4-1
CASSEPGGVNYGYTF,TRBJ1-2,NA,TRBV2
CASSPLTGRSTEAFF,TRBJ1-1,NA,TRBV11-2
CASGVTGDTEAFF,TRBJ1-1,NA,TRBV5-1
CASSLTGGKSNQPQHF,TRBJ1-5,NA,TRBV4-1
CASSVQQGLALYEQFF,TRBJ2-1,NA,TRBV19
CASSLWDYEQYF,TRBJ2-7,NA,TRBV7-8
CSARDWGGAGETQYF,TRBJ2-5,NA,TRBV20-1
CSADEYGNEQFF,TRBJ2-1,NA,TRBV20-1
CASSQDHGVDTDTQYF,TRBJ2-3,NA,TRBV3-1
CASSQAHRAGPYVDGYTF,TRBJ1-2,NA,TRBV14
CSARGGRVYGYTF,TRBJ1-2,once,TRBV20-1
CASSLVSGRASYNEQFF,TRBJ2-1,NA,TRBV5-1
CASSLAGWDEQFF,TRBJ2-1,NA,TRBV6-2/TRBV6-3
CASSQFKGQLYEQYF,TRBJ2-7,NA,TRBV16
CASSYGTGVGEQFF,TRBJ2-1,NA,TRBV6-2/TRBV6-3
CASSLMGVGVAGRGETQYF,TRBJ2-5,NA,TRBV27
CSVETGAGGNTDTQYF,TRBJ2-3,NA,TRBV29-1
CASSLGPGQNSNQPQHF,TRBJ1-5,NA,TRBV7-6
CASSPTDRGHQPQHF,TRBJ1-5,NA,TRBV9
CASSLGAGGRGLDGYTF,TRBJ1-2,NA,TRBV7-8
CASSWGAMNTEAFF,TRBJ1-1,NA,TRBV27
CASSPSGVLREQYF,TRBJ2-7,NA,TRBV7-8
CSVLGAGYTF,TRBJ1-2,NA,TRBV29-1
CASSAGRGGTDTQYF,TRBJ2-3,NA,TRBV2
CASSLVGSGDLSYNEQFF,TRBJ2-1,NA,TRBV7-2
CASSFWGSGTSNQPQHF,TRBJ1-5,NA,TRBV28
CASSGVLSRSHEQYF,TRBJ2-7,NA,TRBV7-9
CASSPLQGLEETQYF,TRBJ2-5,NA,TRBV11-2
CASSQNQGGNSPLHF,TRBJ1-6,NA,TRBV3-1
CATWDSMNTEAFF,TRBJ1-1,once,TRBV10-3
CASSPSGYEQYF,TRBJ2-7,NA,TRBV12-3/TRBV12-4
CSARDRDSASYEQYF,TRBJ2-7,NA,TRBV20-1
CSVHTGTSLNTGELFF,TRBJ2-2,NA,TRBV29-1
CATSDLRLPGLAGPGGTTDTQYF,TRBJ2-3,NA,TRBV24-1
CASSTPLSSGNTIYF,TRBJ1-3,NA,TRBV9
CASSQLQRGAYEQYF,TRBJ2-7,few,TRBV4-1
CASSTNNPPANTGELFF,TRBJ2-2,NA,TRBV27
CASSWGSVSYNEQFF,TRBJ2-1,NA,TRBV11-2
CASSSASLQYNEQFF,TRBJ2-1,NA,TRBV6-5
CASSEWGTGGDTQYF,TRBJ2-3,few,TRBV6-1
CASSRRDSSQETQYF,TRBJ2-5,few,TRBV6-1
CSARDYKDRGMNTEAFF,TRBJ1-1,NA,TRBV20-1
CASSLAGRAGTEAFF,TRBJ1-1,NA,TRBV7-2
CASSEGGYYGYTF,TRBJ1-2,NA,TRBV6-1
CASSLGRGQPQHF,TRBJ1-5,NA,TRBV13
CASSFGQSSYNSPLHF,TRBJ1-6,once,TRBV5-1